These T cell receptor beta chains were read from a single sample in a study of cytomegalovirus exposure and HLA in healthy donors. The protocol was immunoSEQ multiplex PCR, while the TCRdb copy is restricted to in-frame clones and leaves out a portion. This sample lists about 88,000 clones; its ten largest clones have 4.5% to 6.5%. Sequencing was done on a sample of PBMCs. The receptor source for this set is a girl between 10 and 17 years old in good health and CMV-seropositive. The CDR3 runs from the conserved cysteine through the conserved F or W. D genes are given only for firm matches.

v_gene	d_gene	j_gene	CDR3aa	CDR3nt
TRBV28	TRBD1	TRBJ1-5	CASSPGGPGANQPQHF	TGTGCCAGCAGCCCAGGGGGCCCGGGCGCCAATCAGCCCCAGCATTTT
TRBV7-9	NA	TRBJ2-7	CASSLRQVSSYEQYF	TGTGCCAGCAGCTTACGACAGGTTAGCTCCTACGAGCAGTACTTC
TRBV2	TRBD1	TRBJ2-5	CASAYGGTGEYF	TGTGCCAGCGCTTATGGCGGGACAGGGGAATACTTC
TRBV5-1	NA	TRBJ1-1	CASSFKGHPDTEAFF	TGCGCCAGCAGCTTCAAGGGACATCCGGACACTGAAGCTTTCTTT
TRBV6-5	TRBD2	TRBJ2-3	CASRFRGLDTDTQYF	TGTGCCAGCAGATTTAGGGGACTAGACACAGATACGCAGTATTTT
TRBV5-1	NA	TRBJ1-2	CASSSGQTYGYTF	TGCGCCAGCAGCTCCGGACAGACCTATGGCTACACCTTC
TRBV5-6	NA	TRBJ2-3	CASSLGAGTQYF	TGTGCCAGCAGCTTGGGTGCGGGAACGCAGTATTTT
TRBV5-5	TRBD1	TRBJ1-4	CASSSSGTDTMRGKLFF	TGTGCCAGCAGCTCATCCGGGACAGATACTATGAGGGGAAAACTGTTTTTT
TRBV19	TRBD2	TRBJ2-2	CATLRGRATGELFF	TGTGCCACCCTCCGGGGGAGGGCGACCGGGGAGCTGTTTTTT
TRBV12-5	NA	TRBJ2-2	CASAVTGELFF	TGTGCTAGTGCCGTGACCGGGGAGCTGTTTTTT
TRBV9	NA	TRBJ1-5	CASSVAGLEPQHF	TGTGCCAGCAGCGTGGCAGGCCTCGAGCCCCAGCATTTT
TRBV4-3	TRBD1	TRBJ2-3	CASSYSGQGGADTQYF	TGCGCCAGCAGCTACTCGGGACAGGGGGGCGCAGATACGCAGTATTTT
TRBV5-3	TRBD1	TRBJ1-6	CARKVTGQGPIYNSPLHF	TGTGCCAGGAAGGTGACGGGACAGGGGCCCATTTATAATTCACCCCTCCACTTT
TRBV5-1	NA	TRBJ2-1	CASAGGESDNEQFF	TGCGCCAGCGCAGGCGGGGAATCGGACAATGAGCAGTTCTTC
TRBV28	TRBD1	TRBJ1-1	CASSTPQGGWPEAFF	TGTGCCAGCAGTACACCCCAGGGGGGTTGGCCTGAAGCTTTCTTT
TRBV6-1	NA	TRBJ1-1	CASSEQGLMNTEAFF	TGTGCCAGCAGTGAACAGGGGTTGATGAACACTGAAGCTTTCTTT
TRBV7-6	NA	TRBJ1-6	CASSLAGSDSPLHF	TGTGCCAGCAGCTTAGCCGGGAGCGACTCACCCCTCCACTTT
TRBV11-3	NA	TRBJ1-1	CASSSGLTNTEAFF	TGTGCCAGCAGCTCGGGACTGACGAACACTGAAGCTTTCTTT
TRBV19	NA	TRBJ2-3	CASTTGYPGDTQYF	TGTGCCAGTACCACAGGGTATCCGGGAGATACGCAGTATTTT
TRBV7-9	TRBD1	TRBJ1-1	CASSLVGTELKNTEAFF	TGTGCCAGCAGCTTAGTGGGGACAGAACTTAAGAACACTGAAGCTTTCTTT
TRBV18	TRBD1	TRBJ1-1	CASSLAEGQWNTEAFF	TGTGCCAGCTCACTGGCCGAGGGACAGTGGAACACTGAAGCTTTCTTT
TRBV27	TRBD2	TRBJ2-4	CASRGGVAKNIQYF	TGTGCCAGCCGTGGGGGGGTGGCCAAAAACATTCAGTACTTC
TRBV5-1	NA	TRBJ2-3	CASSGQGWSDTQYF	TGCGCCAGCAGCGGCCAGGGTTGGTCAGATACGCAGTATTTT
TRBV7-9	NA	TRBJ1-2	CASSLSGGTNYGYTF	TGTGCCAGCAGCTTATCGGGGGGCACTAACTATGGCTACACCTTC
TRBV27	NA	TRBJ1-5	CASSGREGNQPQHF	TGTGCCAGCAGTGGTCGGGAGGGCAATCAGCCCCAGCATTTT
TRBV5-6	NA	TRBJ2-7	CASRSSWSDEQYF	TGTGCCAGCAGGTCGTCGTGGTCGGACGAGCAGTACTTC
TRBV7-3	NA	TRBJ2-2	CASSRGSDGELFF	TGTGCCAGCAGCCGGGGATCCGACGGGGAGCTGTTTTTT
TRBV19	NA	TRBJ1-5	CASSIPQGNQPQHF	TGTGCCAGTAGTATCCCTCAGGGTAATCAGCCCCAGCATTTT
TRBV9	TRBD2	TRBJ2-5	CASSAGGGETQYF	TGTGCCAGCAGCGCCGGGGGAGGGGAGACCCAGTACTTC
TRBV7-9	NA	TRBJ2-7	CASSSSGGPLSEQYF	TGTGCCAGCAGCTCGTCGGGGGGCCCCCTCTCCGAGCAGTACTTC
TRBV7-9	NA	TRBJ1-1	CASSLLWETEAFF	TGTGCCAGCAGCTTATTGTGGGAGACTGAAGCTTTCTTT
TRBV6-1	NA	TRBJ1-5	CASTLIRRGNQPQHF	TGTGCCAGCACCTTGATCCGACGGGGCAATCAGCCCCAGCATTTT
TRBV7-3	NA	TRBJ2-2	CASSLGAAEGPGELFF	TGTGCCAGCAGCTTAGGAGCGGCCGAGGGTCCCGGGGAGCTGTTTTTT
TRBV27	TRBD1	TRBJ1-2	CAPKAGQGYSYTF	TGTGCCCCAAAAGCGGGACAGGGTTATAGCTACACCTTC
TRBV4-3	NA	TRBJ2-1	CASSQTRRTYNEQFF	TGCGCCAGCAGCCAAACCAGGAGGACCTACAATGAGCAGTTCTTC
TRBV19	TRBD2	TRBJ2-1	CASSRLAGSGVNEQFF	TGTGCCAGTAGTCGGCTAGCGGGGTCAGGGGTCAATGAGCAGTTCTTC
TRBV29-1	TRBD2	TRBJ2-1	CSVDTVAGGPRQFF	TGCAGCGTTGATACGGTAGCGGGGGGGCCCAGGCAGTTCTTC
TRBV4-3	NA	TRBJ2-2	CASSHVIGTSNTGELFF	TGCGCCAGCAGCCACGTAATCGGGACATCGAACACCGGGGAGCTGTTTTTT
TRBV18	NA	TRBJ2-5	CASSGENQYF	TGTGCCAGCTCTGGAGAGAACCAGTACTTC
TRBV2	TRBD1	TRBJ1-1	CANEGQGNTEAFF	TGTGCCAACGAGGGACAGGGGAACACTGAAGCTTTCTTT
TRBV5-6	TRBD1	TRBJ2-2	CASSLGTGTGELFF	TGTGCCAGCAGCCTAGGGACAGGGACCGGGGAGCTGTTTTTT
TRBV7-9	TRBD2	TRBJ2-1	CASSLAPSGDNEQFF	TGTGCCAGCAGCTTAGCCCCTAGCGGGGACAATGAGCAGTTCTTC
TRBV18	TRBD2	TRBJ2-4	CASSHEGTSGGAGAKNIQYF	TGTGCCAGCTCGCACGAAGGGACTAGCGGGGGGGCTGGTGCCAAAAACATTCAGTACTTC
TRBV29-1	TRBD1	TRBJ2-3	CSADKETGRFWDTQYF	TGCAGCGCCGACAAAGAGACAGGGCGCTTCTGGGATACGCAGTATTTT
TRBV10-3	NA	TRBJ1-1	CAILGGLNTEAFF	TGTGCCATTCTGGGGGGACTGAACACTGAAGCTTTCTTT
TRBV2	TRBD1	TRBJ2-7	CASSEARGTGRSEQYF	TGTGCCAGCAGTGAAGCGCGTGGGACAGGGAGGAGCGAGCAGTACTTC
TRBV5-4	NA	TRBJ1-1	CASSPNWGGTEAFF	TGTGCCAGCAGTCCCAATTGGGGGGGCACTGAAGCTTTCTTT
TRBV29-1	NA	TRBJ1-1	CSAVGGGTNTEAFF	TGCAGCGCGGTCGGGGGGGGCACGAACACTGAAGCTTTCTTT
TRBV7-3	NA	TRBJ2-3	CASSPGGGPTDTQYF	TGTGCCAGCAGCCCTGGGGGGGGCCCCACAGATACGCAGTATTTT
TRBV10-3	TRBD2	TRBJ2-3	CAITGGDPTDTQYF	TGTGCCATCACTGGGGGGGACCCCACAGATACGCAGTATTTT
TRBV7-9	NA	TRBJ1-5	CASSLGAGLDNQPQHF	TGTGCCAGCAGCTTAGGAGCAGGGTTGGACAATCAGCCCCAGCATTTT
TRBV7-3	TRBD1	TRBJ2-1	CASSLTGQGPYNEQFF	TGTGCCAGCAGCTTAACCGGACAGGGACCTTACAATGAGCAGTTCTTC